The next 4 T cell receptor beta chains were all read from a single sample in a study of CD8+ T cells in alopecia areata (dated by TCRdb to between 2018 and 2020). Libraries were constructed by the immunoSEQ multiplex PCR assay. For TCR sequencing, RNA was extracted from every sample and reverse transcribed into cDNA to serve as template. TCRdb limited this immuneACCESS table to in-frame rearrangements with V and J called. A share of clones is missing; checked studies link under half to unresolved V genes, and the rest is unexplained. Here the sample has approximately 42,000 clones; about 71% occur a single time. The ten largest clones capture about a fifth of the sample. According to the study, the label for this sample's time point signals: around 28 days on oral tofacitinib. Taken with the paper, the label for treatment or condition translates to: oral pan-JAK inhibitor, 5-10 mg twice daily. The sequencing used CD8+ T cells sorted from blood, collected at week 4, from a patient treated with tofacitinib. The receptors shown here come from a human donor with alopecia areata.

This clone turned up a few times. This rearrangement joins TRBV12-5 to TRBJ2-7, with D perhaps matching TRBD2 (5 bases). This CDR3 contains 11 residues. Germline loops: CDR1 LGHNT, CDR2 FRNRAP. V dropped 5 bases and J dropped 4 bases, with 6 bases sitting between them. CDR3 sequence reads: CASGPGYEQYF. The CDR3 DNA sequence: TGTGCTAGTGGTCCGGGATACGAGCAGTACTTC.

This chain joins TRBV7-9 and TRBJ2-1, with a tentative D call TRBD1 (6 bases). Trimming removed 4 bases from V and 15 bases from J, with 22 bases in between. The germline V gene encodes CDR1 SEHNR and CDR2 FQNEAQ (reference sequence). The CDR3 length is 14 residues. This CDR3 is CASSSDLKDSTAFF. The CDR3 DNA sequence: TGTGCCAGCAGCTCCGACCTGAAGGACAGTACGGCGTTCTTC.

The chain has TRBV29-1 and TRBJ1-1; D is undetermined. Germline-derived CDR1 and CDR2 are SQVTM and ANQGSEA. This CDR3 has 13 residues. V lost 6 bases and J 6 bases, leaving 17 bases between the germline ends. Here the CDR3 DNA reads TGCAGCGTCTCGCCCCCTAATTATGCTGAAGCTTTCTTT. Its protein product is CSVSPPNYAEAFF. Using reference TRBV29-1 and TRBJ1-1 for the parts outside the CDR3, the full variable domain is SAVISQKPSRDICQRGTSLTIQCQVDSQVTMMFWYRQQPGQSLTLIATANQGSEATYESGFVIDKFPISRPNLTFSTLTVSNMSPEDSSIYLCSVSPPNYAEAFFGQGTRLTVV.

This clone occurred once. The V call is TRBV2, the J call TRBJ1-1, with D tentatively TRBD1 (6 bases). Germline V gene lookup returns CDR1 SNHLY and CDR2 FYNNEI. The CDR3 has 15 residues. Trimming took 7 bases from V and 3 from J, leaving 18 bases between them. The CDR3 DNA reads as TGTGCCAGCAATATCCAGAGGGGGTACGACACTGAAGCTTTCTTT. It encodes CASNIQRGYDTEAFF. The full variable domain, completed using reference TRBV2 and TRBJ1-1, is EPEVTQTPSHQVTQMGQEVILRCVPISNHLYFYWYRQILGQKVEFLVSFYNNEISEKSEIFDDQFSVERPDGSNFTLKIRSTKLEDSAMYFCASNIQRGYDTEAFFGQGTRLTVV.